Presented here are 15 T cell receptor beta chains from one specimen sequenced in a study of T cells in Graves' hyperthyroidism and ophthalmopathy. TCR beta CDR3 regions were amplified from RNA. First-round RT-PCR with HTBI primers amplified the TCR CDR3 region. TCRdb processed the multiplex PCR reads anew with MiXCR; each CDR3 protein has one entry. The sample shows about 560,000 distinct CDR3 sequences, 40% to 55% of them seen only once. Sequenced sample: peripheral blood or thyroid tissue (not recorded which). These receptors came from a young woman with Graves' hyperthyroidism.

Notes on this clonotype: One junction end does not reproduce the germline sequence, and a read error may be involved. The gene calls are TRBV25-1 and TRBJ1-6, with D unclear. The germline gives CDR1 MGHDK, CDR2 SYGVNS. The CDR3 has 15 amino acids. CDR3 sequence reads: CASSPQRSHNSPLHF. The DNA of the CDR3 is TGCGCCAGCAGCCCTCAAAGATCTCATAATTCACCCCTCCACTTT. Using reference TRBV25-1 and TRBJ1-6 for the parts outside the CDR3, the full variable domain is EADIYQTPRYLVIGTGKKITLECSQTMGHDKMYWYQQDPGMELHLIHYSYGVNSTEKGDLSSESTVSRIRTEHFPLTLESARPSHTSQYLCASSPQRSHNSPLHFGNGTRLTVT.

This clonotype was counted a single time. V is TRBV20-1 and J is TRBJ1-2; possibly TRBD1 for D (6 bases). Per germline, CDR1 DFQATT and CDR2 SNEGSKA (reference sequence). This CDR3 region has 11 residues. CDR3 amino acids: CRKQGGDGYTF. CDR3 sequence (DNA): TGCAGGAAACAGGGTGGCGATGGCTACACCTTC.

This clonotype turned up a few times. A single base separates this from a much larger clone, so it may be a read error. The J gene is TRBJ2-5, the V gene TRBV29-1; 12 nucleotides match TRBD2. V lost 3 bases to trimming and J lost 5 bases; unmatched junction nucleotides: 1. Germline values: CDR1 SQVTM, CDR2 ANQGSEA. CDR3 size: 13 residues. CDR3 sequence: CSVDLAGGETQYF. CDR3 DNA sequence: TGCAGCGTTGACCTAGCGGGAGGGGAGACCCAGTACTTC.

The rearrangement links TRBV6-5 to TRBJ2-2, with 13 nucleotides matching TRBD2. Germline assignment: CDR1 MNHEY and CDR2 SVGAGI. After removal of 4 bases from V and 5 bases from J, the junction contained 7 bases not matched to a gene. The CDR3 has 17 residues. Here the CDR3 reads CASSLRTSGSGTGELFF. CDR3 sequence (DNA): TGTGCCAGCAGTTTACGGACTAGCGGGAGTGGTACCGGGGAGCTGTTTTTT.

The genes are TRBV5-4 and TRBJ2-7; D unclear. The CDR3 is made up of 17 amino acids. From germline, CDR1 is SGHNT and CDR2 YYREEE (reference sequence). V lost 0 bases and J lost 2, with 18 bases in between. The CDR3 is CASSLAQAPTRPYEQYF. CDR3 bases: TGTGCCAGCAGCTTGGCCCAGGCTCCCACCAGGCCCTACGAGCAGTACTTC.

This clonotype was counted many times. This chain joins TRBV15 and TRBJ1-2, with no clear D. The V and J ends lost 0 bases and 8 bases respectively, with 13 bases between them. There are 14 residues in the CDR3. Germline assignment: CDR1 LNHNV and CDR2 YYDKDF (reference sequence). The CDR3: CATSRDHGDGGYTF. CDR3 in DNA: TGTGCCACCAGCAGAGATCATGGAGACGGCGGCTACACCTTC.

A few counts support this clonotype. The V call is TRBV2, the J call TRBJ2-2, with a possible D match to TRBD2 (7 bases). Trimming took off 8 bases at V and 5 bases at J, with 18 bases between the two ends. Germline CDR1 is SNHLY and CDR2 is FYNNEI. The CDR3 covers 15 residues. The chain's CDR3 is CASRVGEGETGELFF. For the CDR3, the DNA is TGTGCCAGCCGAGTGGGGGAGGGGGAGACCGGGGAGCTGTTTTTT.

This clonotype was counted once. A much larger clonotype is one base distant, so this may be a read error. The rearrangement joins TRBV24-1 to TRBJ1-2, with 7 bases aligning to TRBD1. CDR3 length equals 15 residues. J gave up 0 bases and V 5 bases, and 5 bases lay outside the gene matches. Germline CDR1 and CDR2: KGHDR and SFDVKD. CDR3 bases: TGTGCCACCAGTGGCTCGGGACAGTCTAACTATGGCTACACCTTC. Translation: CATSGSGQSNYGYTF.

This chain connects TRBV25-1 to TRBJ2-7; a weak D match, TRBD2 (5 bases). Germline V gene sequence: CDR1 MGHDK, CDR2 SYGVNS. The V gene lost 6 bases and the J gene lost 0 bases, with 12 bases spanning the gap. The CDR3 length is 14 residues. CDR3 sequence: CASSLERVSYEQYF. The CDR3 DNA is TGTGCCAGCAGCCTAGAGAGGGTCTCCTACGAGCAGTACTTC.

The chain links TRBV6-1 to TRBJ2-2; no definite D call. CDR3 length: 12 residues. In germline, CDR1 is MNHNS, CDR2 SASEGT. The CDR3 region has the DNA TGTGCTAGTGGGTCCCAAGCCGGGGAGCTGTTTTTT. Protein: CASGSQAGELFF.

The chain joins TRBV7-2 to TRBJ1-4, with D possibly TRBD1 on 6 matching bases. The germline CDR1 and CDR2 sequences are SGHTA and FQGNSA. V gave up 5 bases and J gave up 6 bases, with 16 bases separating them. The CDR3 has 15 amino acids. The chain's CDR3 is CASSLLGGVYEKLFF. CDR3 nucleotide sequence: TGTGCCAGCAGCCTGCTAGGGGGGGTCTATGAAAAACTGTTTTTT. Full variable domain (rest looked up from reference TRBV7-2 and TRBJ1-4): GAGVSQSPSNKVTEKGKDVELRCDPISGHTALYWYRQSLGQGLEFLIYFQGNSAPDKSGLPSDRFSAERTGGSVSTLTIQRTQQEDSAVYLCASSLLGGVYEKLFFGSGTQLSVL.

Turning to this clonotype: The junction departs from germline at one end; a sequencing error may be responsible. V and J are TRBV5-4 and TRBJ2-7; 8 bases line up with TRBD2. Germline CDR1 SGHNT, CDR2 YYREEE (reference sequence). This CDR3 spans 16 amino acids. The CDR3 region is CASSQAREGYPMRQYF. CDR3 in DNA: TGCGCCAGCAGCCAAGCACGGGAGGGGTACCCGATGAGGCAGTACTTC.

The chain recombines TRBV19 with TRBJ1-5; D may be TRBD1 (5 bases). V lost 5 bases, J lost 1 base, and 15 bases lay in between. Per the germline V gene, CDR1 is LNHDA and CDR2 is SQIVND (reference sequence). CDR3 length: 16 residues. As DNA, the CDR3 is TGTGCCAGTAGTGATCTCGGGGGGGTCAGCAATCAGCCCCAGCATTTT. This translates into CASSDLGGVSNQPQHF.

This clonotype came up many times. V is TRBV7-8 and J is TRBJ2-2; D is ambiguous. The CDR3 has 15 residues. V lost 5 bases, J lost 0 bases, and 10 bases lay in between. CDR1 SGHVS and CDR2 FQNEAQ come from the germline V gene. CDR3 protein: CASSPRAANTGELFF. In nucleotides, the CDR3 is TGTGCCAGCAGCCCAAGGGCAGCGAACACCGGGGAGCTGTTTTTT.

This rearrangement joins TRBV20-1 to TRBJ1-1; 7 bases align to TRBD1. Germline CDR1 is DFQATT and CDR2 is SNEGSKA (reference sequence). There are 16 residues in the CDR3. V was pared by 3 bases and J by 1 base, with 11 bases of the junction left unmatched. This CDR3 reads CSASARQGRGNTEAFF. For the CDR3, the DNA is TGCAGTGCTAGCGCACGACAGGGCCGCGGGAACACTGAAGCTTTCTTT.